This T cell receptor beta chain was found in a study of TIL therapy for anti-PD-1-resistant metastatic lung cancer. Study-wide context: Median tumor PD-L1 proportion score was roughly 5.8%. Half of patients were current or former smokers.

The sample holds a few counts of this clone. Time point specified: pre-treatment sample, taken before nivolumab and TIL therapy. Most excised metastases sampled were pleural nodules or supraclavicular lymph nodes. Progressing patients received lymphodepletion, expanded TIL infusion and IL-2. The libraries were made with immunoSEQ v3. The data were produced by immunoSEQ multiplex PCR, yet TCRdb's version contains in-frame clones alone and is incomplete. The repertoire holds approximately 92,000 clones, with roughly 65% as singletons. V trimming: 5 bases; J trimming: 4 bases; junction bases outside the gene matches: 4. In germline, CDR1 is SEHNR, CDR2 FQNEAQ (reference sequence). This CDR3 comprises 14 residues.

The chain uses TRBV7-9 and TRBJ2-2; TRBD1 aligns across 7 bases. This TCR was sampled from a person between 30 and 80 years old with non-small cell lung cancer. The material sequenced was tumor tissue, taken at baseline. The CDR3 DNA follows: TGTGCCAGCAGCCCGACAGGGTCCACCGGGGAGCTGTTTTTT. Amino acids: CASSPTGSTGELFF.